A selection of T cell receptor beta chains follows, all from one sample in a study of T cells in Graves' hyperthyroidism and ophthalmopathy. One entry per CDR3 protein results from TCRdb running MiXCR on the multiplex PCR reads. Found here are around 660,000 distinct CDR3 sequences, nearly 45% of them singletons; the top ten hold about 7.2%. Sequences were obtained from peripheral blood or thyroid tissue (not recorded which). All receptors derive from an adult man with Graves' disease, either hyperthyroidism or ophthalmopathy (not recorded which). Each CDR3 is given with its conserved first and last residue. Fields, in order: clone size, V gene, D gene, J gene, CDR3 DNA, CDR3 protein. The D gene is left open where the match is weak. Clone size is not always given. Where it is, it says once, few, many or a class for expanded clones.

clone size: many
V gene: TRBV6-5
D gene: -
J gene: TRBJ2-7
CDR3 DNA: TGTGCCAGCAGCTATAGCGCTGAGCAGTACTTC
CDR3 protein: CASSYSAEQYF

clone size: -
V gene: TRBV29-1
D gene: TRBD1
J gene: TRBJ2-6
CDR3 DNA: TGCAGCGTGACCAGGGGGTTTGGGGCCAACGTCCTGACTTTC
CDR3 protein: CSVTRGFGANVLTF

clone size: -
V gene: TRBV7-9
D gene: TRBD1
J gene: TRBJ1-5
CDR3 DNA: TGTGCCAGCAGCTTGGATCAGGGGGCCGGGAATCAGCCCCAGCATTTT
CDR3 protein: CASSLDQGAGNQPQHF

clone size: few
V gene: TRBV7-9
D gene: TRBD1
J gene: TRBJ1-1
CDR3 DNA: TGTGCCAGCAGCAGAGGACAGGCGATGAACACTGAAGCTTTCTTT
CDR3 protein: CASSRGQAMNTEAFF

clone size: -
V gene: TRBV20-1
D gene: TRBD1
J gene: TRBJ1-1
CDR3 DNA: TGCAGTGTCGGGACAGTGTCCACTGAAGCTTTCTTT
CDR3 protein: CSVGTVSTEAFF

clone size: -
V gene: TRBV19
D gene: TRBD1
J gene: TRBJ1-2
CDR3 DNA: TGTGCCAGCGGGACAGGGAGTTATGCCTACACCTTC
CDR3 protein: CASGTGSYAYTF

clone size: -
V gene: TRBV20-1
D gene: -
J gene: TRBJ2-5
CDR3 DNA: TGCAGTGCCGCTCCCAACACTAGGTCGGAGACCCAGTACTTC
CDR3 protein: CSAAPNTRSETQYF

clone size: many
V gene: TRBV29-1
D gene: TRBD1
J gene: TRBJ1-2
CDR3 DNA: TGCAGCGTTGAGGACAGGACCCGAACAGCTAACTATGGCTACACCTTC
CDR3 protein: CSVEDRTRTANYGYTF

clone size: many
V gene: TRBV7-9
D gene: -
J gene: TRBJ1-1
CDR3 DNA: TGTGCCAGCAGCTTCGGCGGTGAAGCTTTCTTT
CDR3 protein: CASSFGGEAFF

clone size: many
V gene: TRBV2
D gene: -
J gene: TRBJ2-5
CDR3 DNA: TGTGCCAGCAGTGAAGACGCGACTAACCAAGAGACCCAGTACTTC
CDR3 protein: CASSEDATNQETQYF

clone size: few
V gene: TRBV20-1
D gene: TRBD1
J gene: TRBJ1-2
CDR3 DNA: TGCAGTGCTAGCCGGACAGGAGGTAACTATGGCTACACCTTC
CDR3 protein: CSASRTGGNYGYTF

clone size: -
V gene: TRBV29-1
D gene: -
J gene: TRBJ1-4
CDR3 DNA: TGCAGCGTTGTCCCAGTAGGAATCGGCTATAATGAAAAACTGTTTTTT
CDR3 protein: CSVVPVGIGYNEKLFF

clone size: once
V gene: TRBV7-8
D gene: -
J gene: TRBJ2-5
CDR3 DNA: TGTGCCAGCAGCTTATCAGTGGAAAGGGCTAGCGCAAAAGAGACCCAGTACTTC
CDR3 protein: CASSLSVERASAKETQYF

clone size: few
V gene: TRBV3-1
D gene: -
J gene: TRBJ2-7
CDR3 DNA: TGTGCCAGCAGCCGTATTCCCTACGAGCAGTACTTC
CDR3 protein: CASSRIPYEQYF

clone size: many
V gene: TRBV2
D gene: -
J gene: TRBJ1-6
CDR3 DNA: TGTGCCAGCAGCGGGGGGGGCTCCTATAATTCACCCCTCCACTTT
CDR3 protein: CASSGGGSYNSPLHF

clone size: -
V gene: TRBV10-3
D gene: -
J gene: TRBJ1-4
CDR3 DNA: TGTGCCATCAGTGCGGACAGCTATGAAAAACTGTTTTTT
CDR3 protein: CAISADSYEKLFF

clone size: -
V gene: TRBV2
D gene: -
J gene: TRBJ1-2
CDR3 DNA: TGTGCCAGCAGTTTGTCGACAGACTATGGCTACACCTTC
CDR3 protein: CASSLSTDYGYTF

clone size: -
V gene: TRBV7-2
D gene: -
J gene: TRBJ1-2
CDR3 DNA: TGTGCCAGCAGTTTATTGGGGCGGAACTATGGCTACACCTTC
CDR3 protein: CASSLLGRNYGYTF

clone size: -
V gene: TRBV7-8
D gene: TRBD2
J gene: TRBJ2-7
CDR3 DNA: TGTGCCAGCAGCTTAGCCGGAGCGGGGGGGCTCACTCAGGGCGAGCAGTACTTC
CDR3 protein: CASSLAGAGGLTQGEQYF

clone size: many
V gene: TRBV6-5
D gene: -
J gene: TRBJ2-2
CDR3 DNA: TGTGCCAGCAGTGGCCACGGCGGGACAGCGAACACCGGGGAGCTGTTTTTT
CDR3 protein: CASSGHGGTANTGELFF

clone size: -
V gene: TRBV28
D gene: -
J gene: TRBJ1-4
CDR3 DNA: TGTGCCAGCAGTTTACATGAAAAACTGTTTTTT
CDR3 protein: CASSLHEKLFF

clone size: few
V gene: TRBV5-5
D gene: -
J gene: TRBJ2-5
CDR3 DNA: TGTGCCAGCAGCTTGGGGACATGGAAAGAGACCCAGTACTTC
CDR3 protein: CASSLGTWKETQYF

clone size: many
V gene: TRBV10-3
D gene: -
J gene: TRBJ1-1
CDR3 DNA: TGTGCCATCAGTGAGTCGACTGAAGCTTTCTTT
CDR3 protein: CAISESTEAFF

clone size: -
V gene: TRBV7-9
D gene: -
J gene: TRBJ1-2
CDR3 DNA: TGTGCCAGCAGCTCCAGGGGTGGCTATGGCTACGCCTTC
CDR3 protein: CASSSRGGYGYAF

clone size: -
V gene: TRBV10-1
D gene: -
J gene: TRBJ1-2
CDR3 DNA: TGCGCCAGAGGTACCCCTGTCGGCAATGGCTACACCTTC
CDR3 protein: CARGTPVGNGYTF

clone size: -
V gene: TRBV5-1
D gene: -
J gene: TRBJ2-7
CDR3 DNA: TGCGCCAGCAGCCTCCGGGACTCATCCTGCGAGCAGTACTTC
CDR3 protein: CASSLRDSSCEQYF

clone size: many
V gene: TRBV2
D gene: TRBD1
J gene: TRBJ1-5
CDR3 DNA: TGTGCCAGCAGTGAGACAGGGTACAATCAGCCCCAGCATTTT
CDR3 protein: CASSETGYNQPQHF

clone size: few
V gene: TRBV6-5
D gene: TRBD1
J gene: TRBJ1-5
CDR3 DNA: TGTGCCAGCAGTGAGTCGAGGACAGGGGGACCTGGTAGCAATCAGCCCCAGCATTTT
CDR3 protein: CASSESRTGGPGSNQPQHF

clone size: few
V gene: TRBV20-1
D gene: -
J gene: TRBJ2-7
CDR3 DNA: TGCAGTGCTAGAGATCTAGGACAGCTAACTTACGAGCAGTACTTC
CDR3 protein: CSARDLGQLTYEQYF

clone size: few
V gene: TRBV20-1
D gene: -
J gene: TRBJ1-4
CDR3 DNA: TGCAGTGCTAGTAGGGGGGCTCGTGAAAAACTGTTTTTT
CDR3 protein: CSASRGAREKLFF

clone size: -
V gene: TRBV10-3
D gene: -
J gene: TRBJ1-2
CDR3 DNA: TGTGCCATCAGTGGGGAGAGTTCCCGCTATGGCTACACCTTC
CDR3 protein: CAISGESSRYGYTF

clone size: -
V gene: TRBV12-3/TRBV12-4
D gene: -
J gene: TRBJ1-1
CDR3 DNA: TGTGCCAGCACGGTCTGGGATTTGAACACTGAAGCTTTCTTT
CDR3 protein: CASTVWDLNTEAFF

clone size: -
V gene: TRBV14
D gene: -
J gene: TRBJ1-4
CDR3 DNA: TGTGCCAGCAGCCAAGAGGGGCGAAGGCTGTTTTTT
CDR3 protein: CASSQEGRRLFF

clone size: -
V gene: TRBV19
D gene: TRBD1
J gene: TRBJ1-1
CDR3 DNA: TGTGCCAGTAGTATGGGGACAGGGGGGAACACTGAAGCTTTCTTT
CDR3 protein: CASSMGTGGNTEAFF

clone size: few
V gene: TRBV20-1
D gene: -
J gene: TRBJ2-5
CDR3 DNA: TGCAGTGCTGGCTGGGGTTTCTCAGGGTTCCAAGAGACCCAGTACTTC
CDR3 protein: CSAGWGFSGFQETQYF

clone size: -
V gene: TRBV20-1
D gene: -
J gene: TRBJ2-5
CDR3 DNA: TGCAGTGCTAGAGATTCGGTGGGGGAGACCCAGTACTTC
CDR3 protein: CSARDSVGETQYF

clone size: few
V gene: TRBV10-3
D gene: TRBD1
J gene: TRBJ2-6
CDR3 DNA: TGTGCCAGCAGTAGGGGGCCCTCTGGGGCCAACGTCCTGACTTTC
CDR3 protein: CASSRGPSGANVLTF

clone size: -
V gene: TRBV20-1
D gene: -
J gene: TRBJ1-1
CDR3 DNA: TGCAGTGCTCCACCCATTGGGAACACTGAAGCTTTCTTT
CDR3 protein: CSAPPIGNTEAFF

clone size: many
V gene: TRBV2
D gene: -
J gene: TRBJ1-4
CDR3 DNA: TGTGCCAGCAGTGAACGGGTGGAGAATGAAAAACTGTTTTTT
CDR3 protein: CASSERVENEKLFF

clone size: -
V gene: TRBV12-3/TRBV12-4
D gene: -
J gene: TRBJ1-1
CDR3 DNA: TGTGCCAGCAGTCGAAGCCTATACACTGAAGCTTTCTTT
CDR3 protein: CASSRSLYTEAFF

clone size: many
V gene: TRBV7-8
D gene: -
J gene: TRBJ1-2
CDR3 DNA: TGTGCCAGCAGCTTAGGGACGGCCGCCCCTAACTATGGCTACACCTTC
CDR3 protein: CASSLGTAAPNYGYTF

clone size: many
V gene: TRBV7-9
D gene: -
J gene: TRBJ2-7
CDR3 DNA: TGTGCCAGCAGCTTAGATGCTGGGGGTCGGGTCTACGAGCAGTACTTC
CDR3 protein: CASSLDAGGRVYEQYF

clone size: -
V gene: TRBV9
D gene: TRBD1
J gene: TRBJ1-5
CDR3 DNA: TGTGCCAGCAGGCCCGGGACAGTGAATCAGCCCCAGCATTTT
CDR3 protein: CASRPGTVNQPQHF

clone size: -
V gene: TRBV2
D gene: -
J gene: TRBJ1-5
CDR3 DNA: TGTGCCAGCAGTATTGTCTCGGGGGGAGGCAATCAGCCCCAGCATTTT
CDR3 protein: CASSIVSGGGNQPQHF

clone size: -
V gene: TRBV2
D gene: -
J gene: TRBJ1-4
CDR3 DNA: TGTGCCAGCAATACAGCCGCAACTAATGAAAAACTGTTTTTT
CDR3 protein: CASNTAATNEKLFF

clone size: -
V gene: TRBV10-3
D gene: -
J gene: TRBJ1-6
CDR3 DNA: TGTGCCATCAGTGAGTCTGAGATGAATTCACCCCTCCACTTT
CDR3 protein: CAISESEMNSPLHF

clone size: many
V gene: TRBV15
D gene: TRBD1
J gene: TRBJ1-2
CDR3 DNA: TGTGCCACCAGCAGAGTCAAGGGACAGATTTCCGGCTACACCTTC
CDR3 protein: CATSRVKGQISGYTF

clone size: many
V gene: TRBV20-1
D gene: -
J gene: TRBJ2-7
CDR3 DNA: TGCAGTGCTAGCCGACTAAATGATAACGAGCAGTACTTC
CDR3 protein: CSASRLNDNEQYF

clone size: few
V gene: TRBV19
D gene: TRBD1
J gene: TRBJ1-1
CDR3 DNA: TGTGCCAGTGGGACAGCAATGAACACTGAAGCTTTCTTT
CDR3 protein: CASGTAMNTEAFF

clone size: few
V gene: TRBV19
D gene: -
J gene: TRBJ1-1
CDR3 DNA: TGTGCCAGTAAAGAGGGCAGCGACTTCACTGAAGCTTTCTTT
CDR3 protein: CASKEGSDFTEAFF

clone size: -
V gene: TRBV20-1
D gene: TRBD1
J gene: TRBJ1-3
CDR3 DNA: TGCAGTGCACCAGACAGGGGGCCTGGAAACACCATATATTTT
CDR3 protein: CSAPDRGPGNTIYF

clone size: -
V gene: TRBV2
D gene: TRBD1
J gene: TRBJ1-1
CDR3 DNA: TGTGCCAGCAGTTCAATCTTCAGGGGGCCTAGGGGAACTGAAGCTTTCTTT
CDR3 protein: CASSSIFRGPRGTEAFF

clone size: -
V gene: TRBV29-1
D gene: -
J gene: TRBJ2-3
CDR3 DNA: TGCAGCGTTGAAGGAGGGATTGCGGATACGCAGTATTTT
CDR3 protein: CSVEGGIADTQYF

clone size: -
V gene: TRBV7-9
D gene: TRBD1
J gene: TRBJ2-7
CDR3 DNA: TGTGCCAGCAGCAGAACTGACAGGGGTGGCTACGAGCAGTACTTC
CDR3 protein: CASSRTDRGGYEQYF

clone size: many
V gene: TRBV10-3
D gene: TRBD1
J gene: TRBJ1-5
CDR3 DNA: TGTGCCATCAGTACGCCGGGACAGGCTCAGCCCCAGCATTTT
CDR3 protein: CAISTPGQAQPQHF